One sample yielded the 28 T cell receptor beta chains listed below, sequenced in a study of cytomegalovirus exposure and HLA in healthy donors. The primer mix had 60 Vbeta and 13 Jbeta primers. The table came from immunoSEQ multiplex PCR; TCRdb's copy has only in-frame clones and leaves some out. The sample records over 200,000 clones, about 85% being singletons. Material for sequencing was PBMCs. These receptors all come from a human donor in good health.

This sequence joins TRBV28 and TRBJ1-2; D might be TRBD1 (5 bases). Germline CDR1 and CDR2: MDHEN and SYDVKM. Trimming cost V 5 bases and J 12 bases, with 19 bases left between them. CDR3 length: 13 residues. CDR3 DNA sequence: TGTGCCAGCAGTCCCGCGGGGGGTGAGGCCAACACCTTC. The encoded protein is CASSPAGGEANTF.

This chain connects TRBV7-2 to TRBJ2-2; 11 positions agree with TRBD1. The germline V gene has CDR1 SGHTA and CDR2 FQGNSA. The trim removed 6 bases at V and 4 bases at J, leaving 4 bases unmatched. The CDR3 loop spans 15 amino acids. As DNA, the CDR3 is TGTGCCAGCAGGGCCGGGACAGGGGGCACCGGGGAGCTGTTTTTT. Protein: CASRAGTGGTGELFF.

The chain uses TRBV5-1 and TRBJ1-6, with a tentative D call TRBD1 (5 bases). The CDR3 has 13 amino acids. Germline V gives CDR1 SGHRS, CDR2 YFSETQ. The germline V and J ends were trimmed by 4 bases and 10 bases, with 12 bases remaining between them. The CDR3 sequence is CASSQGVESPLHF. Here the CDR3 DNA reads TGCGCCAGCAGCCAGGGCGTGGAGTCACCCCTCCACTTT. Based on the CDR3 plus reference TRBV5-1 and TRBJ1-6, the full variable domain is KAGVTQTPRYLIKTRGQQVTLSCSPISGHRSVSWYQQTPGQGLQFLFEYFSETQRNKGNFPGRFSGRQFSNSRSEMNVSTLELGDSALYLCASSQGVESPLHFGNGTRLTVT.

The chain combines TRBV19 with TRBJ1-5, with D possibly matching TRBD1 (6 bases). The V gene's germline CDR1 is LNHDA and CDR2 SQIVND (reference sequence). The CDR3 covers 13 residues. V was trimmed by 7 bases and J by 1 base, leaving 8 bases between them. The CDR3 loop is CASNGGSNQPQHF. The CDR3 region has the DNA TGTGCCAGTAATGGGGGCAGCAATCAGCCCCAGCATTTT.

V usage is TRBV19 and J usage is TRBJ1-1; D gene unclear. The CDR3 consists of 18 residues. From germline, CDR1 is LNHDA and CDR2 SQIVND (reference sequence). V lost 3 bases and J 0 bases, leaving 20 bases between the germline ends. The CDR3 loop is CASSIGLPEGAMNTEAFF. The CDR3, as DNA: TGTGCCAGTAGTATCGGGCTCCCGGAGGGTGCTATGAACACTGAAGCTTTCTTT. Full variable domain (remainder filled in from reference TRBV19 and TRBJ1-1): DGGITQSPKYLFRKEGQNVTLSCEQNLNHDAMYWYRQDPGQGLRLIYYSQIVNDFQKGDIAEGYSVSREKKESFPLTVTSAQKNPTAFYLCASSIGLPEGAMNTEAFFGQGTRLTVV.

CDR3 coding DNA: TGTGCCAGCAGTTTAAGGGCTAGCGGGAAGACAGATACGCAGTATTTT. Protein product: CASSLRASGKTDTQYF. The rearrangement links TRBV27 to TRBJ2-3; TRBD2 agrees at 9 bases. V was pared by 2 bases and J by 3 bases, with 6 bases of the junction left unmatched. This CDR3 spans 16 amino acids. CDR1 is MNHEY and CDR2 is SMNVEV in the germline V gene (reference sequence).

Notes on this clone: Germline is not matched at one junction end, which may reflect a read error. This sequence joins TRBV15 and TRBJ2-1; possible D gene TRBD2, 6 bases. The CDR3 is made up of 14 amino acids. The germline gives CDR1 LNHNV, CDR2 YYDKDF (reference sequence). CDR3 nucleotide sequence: TGTGCCACCAGCAGAGGGGACTCCAACAATGAGCAGTTCTTC. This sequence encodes CATSRGDSNNEQFF.

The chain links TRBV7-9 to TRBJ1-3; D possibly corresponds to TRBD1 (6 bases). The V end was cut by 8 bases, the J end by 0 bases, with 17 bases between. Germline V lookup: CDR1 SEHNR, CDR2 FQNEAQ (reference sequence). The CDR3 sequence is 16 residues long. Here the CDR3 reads CASLGDRRPSGNTIYF. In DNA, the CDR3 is TGTGCCAGCTTGGGCGACAGGCGGCCCTCTGGAAACACCATATATTTT.

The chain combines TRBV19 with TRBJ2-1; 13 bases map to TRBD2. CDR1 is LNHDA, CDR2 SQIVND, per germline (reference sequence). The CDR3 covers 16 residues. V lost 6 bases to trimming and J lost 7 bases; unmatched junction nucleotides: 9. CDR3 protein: CASRITAGLAGNEQFF. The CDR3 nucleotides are TGTGCCAGTAGGATCACCGCGGGACTAGCGGGGAATGAGCAGTTCTTC. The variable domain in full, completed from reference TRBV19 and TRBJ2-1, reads DGGITQSPKYLFRKEGQNVTLSCEQNLNHDAMYWYRQDPGQGLRLIYYSQIVNDFQKGDIAEGYSVSREKKESFPLTVTSAQKNPTAFYLCASRITAGLAGNEQFFGPGTRLTVL.

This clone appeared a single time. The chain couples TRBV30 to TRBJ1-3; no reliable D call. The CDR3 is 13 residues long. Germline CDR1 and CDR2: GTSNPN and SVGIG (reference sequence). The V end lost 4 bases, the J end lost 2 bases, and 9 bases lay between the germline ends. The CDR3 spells CAWKRLAGNTIYF. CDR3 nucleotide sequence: TGTGCCTGGAAGCGATTGGCTGGAAACACCATATATTTT.

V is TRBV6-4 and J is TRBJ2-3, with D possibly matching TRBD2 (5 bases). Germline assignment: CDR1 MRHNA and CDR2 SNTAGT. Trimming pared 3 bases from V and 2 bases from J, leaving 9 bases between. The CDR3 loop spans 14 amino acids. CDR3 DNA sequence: TGTGCCAGCAGTGAAGACCGGGACACAGATACGCAGTATTTT. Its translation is CASSEDRDTDTQYF.

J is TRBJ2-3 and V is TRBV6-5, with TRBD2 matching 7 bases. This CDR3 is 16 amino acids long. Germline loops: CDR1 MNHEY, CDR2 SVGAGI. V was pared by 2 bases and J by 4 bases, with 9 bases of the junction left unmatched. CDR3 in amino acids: CASSYRLAGIADTQYF. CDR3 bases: TGTGCCAGCAGTTACCGATTAGCGGGTATAGCAGATACGCAGTATTTT.

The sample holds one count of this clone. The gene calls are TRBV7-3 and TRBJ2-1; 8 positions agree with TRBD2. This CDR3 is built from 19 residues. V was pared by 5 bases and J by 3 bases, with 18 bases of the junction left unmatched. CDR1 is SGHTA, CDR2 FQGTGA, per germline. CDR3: CASSLQAGASWGGYNEQFF. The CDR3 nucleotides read TGTGCCAGCAGCCTTCAAGCGGGGGCGTCATGGGGGGGCTACAATGAGCAGTTCTTC. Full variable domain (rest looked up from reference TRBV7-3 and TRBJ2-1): GAGVSQTPSNKVTEKGKYVELRCDPISGHTALYWYRQSLGQGPEFLIYFQGTGAADDSGLPNDRFFAVRPEGSVSTLKIQRTERGDSAVYLCASSLQAGASWGGYNEQFFGPGTRLTVL.

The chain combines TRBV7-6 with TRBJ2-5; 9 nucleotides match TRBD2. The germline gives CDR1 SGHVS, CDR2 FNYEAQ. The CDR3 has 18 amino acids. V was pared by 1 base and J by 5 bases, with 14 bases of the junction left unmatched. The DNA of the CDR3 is TGTGCCAGCAGCTTAGAGGCTAGCGGGGCTCACCCACCGGAGACCCAGTACTTC. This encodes CASSLEASGAHPPETQYF.

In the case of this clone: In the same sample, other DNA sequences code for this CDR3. CDR3 sequence (DNA): TGTGCCAGCAGCTTGCCTGGGGGGACTGAAGCTTTCTTT. As protein: CASSLPGGTEAFF. The gene calls are TRBV5-4 and TRBJ1-1; weak D call: TRBD1 (5 bases). V was shortened by 1 base and J by 5 bases, with 9 bases between the two germline ends. Germline loops: CDR1 SGHNT, CDR2 YYREEE (reference sequence). The CDR3 has 13 amino acids.

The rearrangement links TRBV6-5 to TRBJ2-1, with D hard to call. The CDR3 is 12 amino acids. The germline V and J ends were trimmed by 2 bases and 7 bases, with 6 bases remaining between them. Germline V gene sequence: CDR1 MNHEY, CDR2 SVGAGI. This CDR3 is CASSYPFNEQFF. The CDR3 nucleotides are TGTGCCAGCAGTTACCCGTTTAATGAGCAGTTCTTC.

The CDR3 DNA follows: TGTGCCAGCGGAACAAAAGCAGGGCAAGAGACCCAGTACTTC. This codes for CASGTKAGQETQYF. The rearrangement uses TRBV6-5 and TRBJ2-5; tentative D call: TRBD1 (5 bases). Germline lookup yields CDR1 MNHEY and CDR2 SVGAGI. The CDR3 runs 14 residues. V was pared by 8 bases and J by 2 bases, with 15 bases between.

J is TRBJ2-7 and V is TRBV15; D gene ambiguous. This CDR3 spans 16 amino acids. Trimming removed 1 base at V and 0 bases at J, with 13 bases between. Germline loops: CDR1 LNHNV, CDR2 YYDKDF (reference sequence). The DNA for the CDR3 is TGTGCCACCAGCAGAGTCGTCACGGCTAGCTCCTACGAGCAGTACTTC. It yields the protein CATSRVVTASSYEQYF.

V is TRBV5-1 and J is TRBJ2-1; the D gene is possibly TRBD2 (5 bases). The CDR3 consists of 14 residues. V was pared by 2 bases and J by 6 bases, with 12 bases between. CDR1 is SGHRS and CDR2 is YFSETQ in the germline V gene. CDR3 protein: CASSFGELGNEQFF. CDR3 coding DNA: TGCGCCAGCAGCTTCGGGGAGTTGGGCAATGAGCAGTTCTTC.

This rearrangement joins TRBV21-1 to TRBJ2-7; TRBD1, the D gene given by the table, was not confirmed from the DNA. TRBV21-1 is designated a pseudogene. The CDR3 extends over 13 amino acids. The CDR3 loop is CASSKESPGEQYF. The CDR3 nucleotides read TGTGCCAGCAGCAAAGAATCCCCAGGCGAGCAGTACTTC.

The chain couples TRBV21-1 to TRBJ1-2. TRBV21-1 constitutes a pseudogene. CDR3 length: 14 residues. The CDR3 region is CASSKGRESSCYTF. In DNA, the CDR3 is TGTGCCAGCAGCAAAGGTAGGGAGAGCAGCTGCTACACCTTC.

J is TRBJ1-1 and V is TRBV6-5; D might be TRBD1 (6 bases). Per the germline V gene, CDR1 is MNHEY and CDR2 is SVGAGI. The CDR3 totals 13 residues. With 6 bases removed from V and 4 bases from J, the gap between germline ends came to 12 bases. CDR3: CASSLQGSTEAFF. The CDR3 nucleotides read TGTGCCAGCAGCTTACAGGGAAGCACTGAAGCTTTCTTT.

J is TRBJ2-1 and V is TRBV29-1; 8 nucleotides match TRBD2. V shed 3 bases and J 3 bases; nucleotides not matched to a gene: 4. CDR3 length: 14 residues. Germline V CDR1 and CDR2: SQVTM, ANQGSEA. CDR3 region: CSVEERESYNEQFF. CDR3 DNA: TGCAGCGTTGAGGAGCGGGAGAGCTACAATGAGCAGTTCTTC.

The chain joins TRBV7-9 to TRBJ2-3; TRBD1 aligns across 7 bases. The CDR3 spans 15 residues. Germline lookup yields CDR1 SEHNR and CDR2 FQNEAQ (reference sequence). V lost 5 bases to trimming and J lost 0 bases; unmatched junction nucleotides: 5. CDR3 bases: TGTGCCAGCAGCCGACAGACAGGGAGCACAGATACGCAGTATTTT. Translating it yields CASSRQTGSTDTQYF.

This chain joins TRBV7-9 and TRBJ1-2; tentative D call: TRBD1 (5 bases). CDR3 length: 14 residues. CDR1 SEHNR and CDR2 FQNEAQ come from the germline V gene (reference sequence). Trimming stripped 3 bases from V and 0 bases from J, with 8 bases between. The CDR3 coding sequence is TGTGCCAGCAGCTTGGGCAGGGCTAACTATGGCTACACCTTC. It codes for CASSLGRANYGYTF. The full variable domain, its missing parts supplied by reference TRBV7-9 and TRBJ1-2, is DTGVSQNPRHKITKRGQNVTFRCDPISEHNRLYWYRQTLGQGPEFLTYFQNEAQLEKSRLLSDRFSAERPKGSFSTLEIQRTEQGDSAMYLCASSLGRANYGYTFGSGTRLTVV.

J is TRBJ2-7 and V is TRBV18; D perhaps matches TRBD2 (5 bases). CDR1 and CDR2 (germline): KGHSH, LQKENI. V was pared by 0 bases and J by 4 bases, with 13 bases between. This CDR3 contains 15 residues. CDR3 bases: TGTGCCAGCTCACCACCGGCAGCGGCGCGTTACGAGCAGTACTTC. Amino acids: CASSPPAAARYEQYF. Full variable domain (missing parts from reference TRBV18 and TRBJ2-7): NAGVMQNPRHLVRRRGQEARLRCSPMKGHSHVYWYRQLPEEGLKFMVYLQKENIIDESGMPKERFSAEFPKEGPSILRIQQVVRGDSAAYFCASSPPAAARYEQYFGPGTRLTVT.

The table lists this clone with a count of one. The CDR3 nucleotides read TGTGCCAGCAGACTAGCGGGAGCCCGCGAGCAGTACTTC. It encodes CASRLAGAREQYF. The rearrangement uses TRBV27 and TRBJ2-7, with 11 positions matching TRBD2. This CDR3 spans 13 amino acids. V lost 6 bases, J lost 6 bases, and 4 bases stayed unmatched. The germline gives CDR1 MNHEY, CDR2 SMNVEV (reference sequence).

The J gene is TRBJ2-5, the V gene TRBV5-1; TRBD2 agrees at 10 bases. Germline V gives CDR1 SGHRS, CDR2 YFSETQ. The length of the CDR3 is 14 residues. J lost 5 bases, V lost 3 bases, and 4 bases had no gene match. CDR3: CASSSGTSEETQYF. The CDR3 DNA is TGCGCCAGCAGCTCCGGGACTAGCGAGGAGACCCAGTACTTC.